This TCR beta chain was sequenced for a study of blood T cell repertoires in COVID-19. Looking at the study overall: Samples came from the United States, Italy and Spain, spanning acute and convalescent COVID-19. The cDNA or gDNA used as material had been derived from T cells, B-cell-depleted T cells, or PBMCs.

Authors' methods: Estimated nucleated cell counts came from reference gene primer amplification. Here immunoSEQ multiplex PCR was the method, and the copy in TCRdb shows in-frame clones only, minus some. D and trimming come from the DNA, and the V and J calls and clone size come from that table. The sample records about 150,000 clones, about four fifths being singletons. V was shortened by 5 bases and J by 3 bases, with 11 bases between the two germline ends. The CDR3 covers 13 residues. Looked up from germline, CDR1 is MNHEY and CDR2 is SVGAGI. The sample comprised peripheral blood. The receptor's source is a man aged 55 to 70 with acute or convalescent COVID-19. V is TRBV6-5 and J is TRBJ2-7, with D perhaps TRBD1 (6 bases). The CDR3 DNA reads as TGTGCCAGCAGTCAGTGGACAGACTACGAGCAGTACTTC. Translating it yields CASSQWTDYEQYF.